This TCR beta chain was identified in a study of T cell repertoires in cytomegalovirus infection. For this clonotype: The antigen is undetermined.

MiXCR was run by TCRdb on the reads, yielding one entry per CDR3 protein. This table has more than 150,000 distinct CDR3 sequences, more than 15% appearing once. This CDR3 has 14 amino acids. The germline CDR1 and CDR2 sequences are DFQATT and SNEGSKA (reference sequence). V was cut by 6 bases and J by 4 bases, with 16 bases left in between. General study points: Dominating the ex vivo response were TCR beta clonotypes that were CMV-specific and HLA-C-restricted. Adding up the frequency of public TCR beta families identified people who carried CMV plus the relevant HLA.

Sequencing was done on a sample of CD8+ T cells from PBMCs. This TCR was sampled from a human donor in good health (CMV status not recorded). Some clones in this sample may be carry-over from other donors' samples. The chain links TRBV20-1 to TRBJ1-5; D possibly corresponds to TRBD1 (5 bases). The CDR3 spells CSAKTGQGNQPQHF. CDR3 DNA: TGCAGTGCCAAGACGGGGCAGGGTAATCAGCCCCAGCATTTT.